What follows are 19 T cell receptor beta chains derived from one specimen sequenced in a study of shared clonotypes between healthy human individuals. Clones were read by immunoSEQ multiplex PCR, and TCRdb kept only the in-frame ones, dropping some. The sample has about 490,000 clones; roughly 80% are singletons. Input material: PBMCs. All receptors come from a middle-aged woman in good health. Some clones in this sample may be carry-over from other donors' samples.

The chain couples TRBV18 to TRBJ2-5; TRBD2 aligns across 8 bases. The CDR3 runs 18 residues. Germline CDR1 KGHSH, CDR2 LQKENI. V was clipped by 2 bases and J by 5 bases; unmatched bases: 16. The CDR3 reads CASSPKFSGGPSGETQYF. The CDR3 DNA is TGTGCCAGCTCACCAAAGTTTTCGGGAGGGCCGTCGGGCGAGACCCAGTACTTC.

The chain uses TRBV11-3 and TRBJ2-7; D gene ambiguous. This CDR3 has 11 residues. Germline CDR1 and CDR2: SGHNT and YENEEA. Deletions cut 6 bases from V and 3 bases from J, with 6 bases between. This CDR3 reads CASRSSYEQYF. The CDR3, as DNA: TGTGCCAGCAGATCCAGCTACGAGCAGTACTTC.

Comments on this clone: Given a far larger clone just one base away, this is likely a sequencing read error. This sample also contains other DNA sequences that code for the same CDR3. The chain has TRBV27 and TRBJ2-4; maybe TRBD2 (5 bases). The length of the CDR3 is 16 residues. The V end was cut by 2 bases, the J end by 4 bases, with 15 bases between. The germline gives CDR1 MNHEY, CDR2 SMNVEV (reference sequence). CDR3 nucleotide sequence: TGTGCCAGCAGTTTAGGGCTAGCTGGAGCAAAAAACATTCAGTACTTC. Amino acids: CASSLGLAGAKNIQYF.

As regards this clone: A far larger clone is a single base away, which makes a read error likely. The same CDR3 can be traced to other DNA sequences in this sample. This chain uses TRBV29-1 with TRBJ1-1, with a tentative D call TRBD1 (5 bases). The CDR3 extends over 12 amino acids. Looked up from germline, CDR1 is SQVTM and CDR2 is ANQGSEA. The CDR3 DNA reads TGTAGCGGGGCGAGAGGGGCCAATGAAGCTTTCTTT. It encodes CSGARGANEAFF.

V is TRBV27 and J is TRBJ1-1; 10 nucleotides agree with TRBD1. With 6 bases clipped from V and 1 base from J, the junction kept 8 bases outside the gene matches. The CDR3 spans 16 residues. Germline V gene data show CDR1 as MNHEY and CDR2 as SMNVEV (reference sequence). CDR3 bases: TGTGCCAGCAGCGCGACAGGGGGCCATAGGAACACTGAAGCTTTCTTT. Amino acid sequence: CASSATGGHRNTEAFF.

In its sample, this clone was seen a few times. The V call is TRBV15, the J call TRBJ2-5, with TRBD2 matching over 10 bases. The J call may be faulty, since TRBJ2-7 better matches the DNA end. The V gene's germline CDR1 is LNHNV and CDR2 YYDKDF (reference sequence). The CDR3 length is 19 residues. CDR3 coding DNA: TGTGCCACCAGCAGAGATAGGGCTAGCGGGAGACCACTTTGGGACGAGCAGTACTTC. Residues: CATSRDRASGRPLWDEQYF.

The sample holds many counts of this clone. Different DNA sequences within this sample yield the same CDR3. The chain joins TRBV27 to TRBJ2-7; 10 bases are shared with TRBD1. The CDR3 loop spans 13 amino acids. Per the germline V gene, CDR1 is MNHEY and CDR2 is SMNVEV (reference sequence). V lost 2 bases to trimming and J lost 12 bases; unmatched junction nucleotides: 7. CDR3 DNA: TGTGCCAGCAGTTTAGCGGGACAGGGGTTCCCGTACTTC. This sequence encodes CASSLAGQGFPYF.

This sequence joins TRBV7-2 and TRBJ2-7; the match to TRBD1 covers 9 bases. This CDR3 is built from 14 residues. After removal of 3 bases from V and 5 bases from J, the junction contained 5 bases not matched to a gene. Germline V CDR1 and CDR2: SGHTA, FQGNSA. The CDR3 sequence is CASSLGQGRNEQYF. CDR3 coding DNA: TGTGCCAGCAGCTTGGGACAGGGAAGAAACGAGCAGTACTTC.

Notes on this clone: A far larger clone is one base from this, pointing to a likely read error. The chain has TRBV5-1 and TRBJ1-4; perhaps TRBD1 as D (6 bases). In germline, CDR1 is SGHRS, CDR2 YFSETQ. This CDR3 has 14 amino acids. Between the trimmed V and J ends, which lost 5 bases and 8 bases, there was a span of 16 bases. CDR3 bases: TGCGCCAGCAGGCAGCTGGGGGCGGAGGAAAAACTGTTTTTT. It yields the protein CASRQLGAEEKLFF.

The rearrangement links TRBV14 to TRBJ1-1; a possible D gene is TRBD1 (5 bases). The V end lost 6 bases, the J end lost 6 bases, and 11 bases lay between the germline ends. In germline, CDR1 is SGHDN, CDR2 FVKESK. This CDR3 has 12 amino acids. The CDR3 loop is CASSGGTPEAFF. For the CDR3, the DNA is TGTGCCAGCAGTGGGGGTACCCCTGAAGCTTTCTTT.

The chain carries TRBV4-1 and TRBJ2-7, with 9 bases that match TRBD2. V shed 0 bases, J shed 4 bases, and the junction held 7 bases outside the gene matches. The germline CDR1 and CDR2 sequences are MGHRA and YSYEKL. The CDR3 contains 16 residues. As DNA, the CDR3 is TGCGCCAGCAGCCAAGATGGGGCTAGCGGGATTTACGAGCAGTACTTC. Translated, it gives CASSQDGASGIYEQYF.

The chain joins TRBV11-2 to TRBJ2-7, with D uncertain. This CDR3 has 12 residues. Germline-derived CDR1 and CDR2 are SGHAT and FQNNGV. Trimming stripped 0 bases from V and 6 bases from J, with 6 bases between. Written as DNA, the CDR3 is TGTGCCAGCAGCTTAGAGGGTTCCGAGCAGTACTTC. Amino acids: CASSLEGSEQYF. The full variable domain, its missing parts supplied by reference TRBV11-2 and TRBJ2-7, is EAGVAQSPRYKIIEKRQSVAFWCNPISGHATLYWYQQILGQGPKLLIQFQNNGVVDDSQLPKDRFSAERLKGVDSTLKIQPAKLEDSAVYLCASSLEGSEQYFGPGTRLTVT.

The J gene is TRBJ1-2, the V gene TRBV2, with TRBD1 matching over 7 bases. The V and J ends lost 3 bases and 0 bases, in that order; junction bases with no gene match: 1. Germline V CDR1 and CDR2: SNHLY, FYNNEI. CDR3 length: 14 residues. CDR3 nucleotide sequence: TGTGCCAGCAGTGACAGGGGGACTAACTATGGCTACACCTTC. Encoded protein: CASSDRGTNYGYTF.

V gene TRBV29-1 combines with J gene TRBJ2-1; 10 positions agree with TRBD2. The CDR3 consists of 14 residues. J lost 8 bases, V lost 6 bases, and 10 bases had no gene match. Looked up from germline, CDR1 is SQVTM and CDR2 is ANQGSEA. CDR3 region: CSVRAGTSVDEQFF. The CDR3 coding sequence is TGCAGCGTCCGTGCCGGGACTAGCGTCGATGAGCAGTTCTTC.

V gene TRBV2 combines with J gene TRBJ2-2; a weak D match, TRBD1 (6 bases). The CDR3 contains 13 residues. Looked up from germline, CDR1 is SNHLY and CDR2 is FYNNEI. V lost 4 bases and J lost 5, with 8 bases in between. The CDR3 nucleotides read TGTGCCAGCAGTGTAGGGGGTACCGGGGAGCTGTTTTTT. This encodes CASSVGGTGELFF.

The chain employs TRBV5-1 and TRBJ1-5; D unclear. The CDR3 is 15 amino acids. The V gene's germline CDR1 is SGHRS and CDR2 YFSETQ. V lost 0 bases and J lost 2, with 9 bases in between. The CDR3 protein is CASSLEGVGNQPQHF. CDR3 in DNA: TGCGCCAGCAGCTTGGAGGGAGTTGGCAATCAGCCCCAGCATTTT.

This clone occurred once. This chain connects TRBV10-3 to TRBJ1-2, with 9 positions matching TRBD1. The germline V gene encodes CDR1 ENHRY and CDR2 SYGVKD. V trimming: 4 bases; J trimming: 14 bases; junction bases outside the gene matches: 8. This CDR3 has 12 amino acids. CDR3 nucleotides: TGTGCCATCAGTGCATTGGACAGGGGTCCTACCTTC. It yields the protein CAISALDRGPTF.

The chain has TRBV29-1 and TRBJ2-7, with no clear D. V was shortened by 4 bases and J by 0 bases, with 10 bases between the two germline ends. Germline CDR1 and CDR2: SQVTM and ANQGSEA. This CDR3 comprises 13 residues. The CDR3 loop is CSVVQRSSYEQYF. The CDR3 DNA reads as TGCAGCGTTGTGCAGAGGAGCTCCTACGAGCAGTACTTC.

The table lists this clone with a count of one. The V call is TRBV5-6, the J call TRBJ2-7; D may be TRBD1 (8 bases). Looked up from germline, CDR1 is SGHDT and CDR2 is YYEEEE. Trimming took off 2 bases at V and 5 bases at J, with 14 bases between the two ends. This CDR3 has 14 amino acids. CDR3 nucleotides: TGTGCCAGCAGCTTTACAGGGGGGAGGGACGAGCAGTACTTC. It codes for CASSFTGGRDEQYF. Filled out from reference TRBV5-6 and TRBJ2-7, the complete variable domain reads DAGVTQSPTHLIKTRGQQVTLRCSPKSGHDTVSWYQQALGQGPQFIFQYYEEEERQRGNFPDRFSGHQFPNYSSELNVNALLLGDSALYLCASSFTGGRDEQYFGPGTRLTVT.